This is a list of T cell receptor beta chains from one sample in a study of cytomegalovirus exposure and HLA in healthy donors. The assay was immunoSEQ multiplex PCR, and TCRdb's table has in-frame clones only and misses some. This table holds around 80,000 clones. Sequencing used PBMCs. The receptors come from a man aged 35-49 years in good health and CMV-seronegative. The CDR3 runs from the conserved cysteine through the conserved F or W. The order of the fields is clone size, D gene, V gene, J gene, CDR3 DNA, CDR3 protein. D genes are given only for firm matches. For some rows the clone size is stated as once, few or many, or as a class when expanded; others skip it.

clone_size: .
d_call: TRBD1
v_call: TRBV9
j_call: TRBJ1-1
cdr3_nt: TGTGCCAGCAGCGAGTACGACCGGACAGGGGGCAACACTGAAGCTTTCTTT
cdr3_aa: CASSEYDRTGGNTEAFF

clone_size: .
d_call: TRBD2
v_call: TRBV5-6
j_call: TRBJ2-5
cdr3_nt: TGTGCCAGCAGCTTTTTTAGCGGGACTGGTGAGACCCAGTACTTC
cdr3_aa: CASSFFSGTGETQYF

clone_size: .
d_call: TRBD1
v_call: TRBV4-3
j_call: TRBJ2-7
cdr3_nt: TGCGCCAGCAGCCGAGAACAGGGGTCCTCCTACGAGCAGTACTTC
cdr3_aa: CASSREQGSSYEQYF

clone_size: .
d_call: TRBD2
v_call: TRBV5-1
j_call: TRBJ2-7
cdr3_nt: TGCGCCAGCAGCGGGGGACTAGCGCCTACGTACGAGCAGTACTTC
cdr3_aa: CASSGGLAPTYEQYF

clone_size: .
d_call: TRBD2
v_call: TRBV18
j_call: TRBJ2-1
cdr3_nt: TGTGCCAGCTCACCACCGCGGGGGGGCTCCTACAATGAGCAGTTCTTC
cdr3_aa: CASSPPRGGSYNEQFF

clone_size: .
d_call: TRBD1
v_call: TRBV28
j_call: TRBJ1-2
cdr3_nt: TGTGCCAGCAGTTTGACAGGGGGCGGCTATGGCTACACCTTC
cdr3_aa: CASSLTGGGYGYTF

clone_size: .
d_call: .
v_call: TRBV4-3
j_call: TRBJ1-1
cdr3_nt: TGCGCCAGCAGCCAAGATTTCGAGTTCTCTGAAGCTTTCTTT
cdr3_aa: CASSQDFEFSEAFF

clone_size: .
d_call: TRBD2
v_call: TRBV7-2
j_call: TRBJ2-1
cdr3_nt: TGTGCCAGCAGCACTAGACGGACTAGCGGACCTGTCTACAATGAGCAGTTCTTC
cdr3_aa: CASSTRRTSGPVYNEQFF

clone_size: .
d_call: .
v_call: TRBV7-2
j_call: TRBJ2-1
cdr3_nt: TGTGCCAGCAGCTTATACGGCTACAATGAGCAGTTCTTC
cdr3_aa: CASSLYGYNEQFF

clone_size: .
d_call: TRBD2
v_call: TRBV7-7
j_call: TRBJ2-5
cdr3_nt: TGTGCCAGCAGCCTGGGACTAGCGGGGGGCCAAGAGACCCAGTACTTC
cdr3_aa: CASSLGLAGGQETQYF

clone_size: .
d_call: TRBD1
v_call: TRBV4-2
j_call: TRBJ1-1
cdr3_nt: TGTGCCAGCAGCCCAGGGACAGGGTTGAACACTGAAGCTTTCTTT
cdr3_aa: CASSPGTGLNTEAFF

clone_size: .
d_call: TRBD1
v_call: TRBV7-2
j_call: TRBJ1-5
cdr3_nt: TGTGCCAGCAGCTTAGGAGTGGGACAGGGCCGTTATCAGCCCCAGCATTTT
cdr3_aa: CASSLGVGQGRYQPQHF

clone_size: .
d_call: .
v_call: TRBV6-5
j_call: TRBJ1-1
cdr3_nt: TGTGCCAGCAGGGTACAGGCTAAGCTTGAAGCTTTCTTT
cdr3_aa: CASRVQAKLEAFF

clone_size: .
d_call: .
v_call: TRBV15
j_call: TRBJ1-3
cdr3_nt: TGTGCCACCAGCAGAGATCCCGCAGGGATTGTTTTAGAAAACACCATATATTTT
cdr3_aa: CATSRDPAGIVLENTIYF

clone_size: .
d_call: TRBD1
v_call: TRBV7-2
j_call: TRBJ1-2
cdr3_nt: TGTGCCAGCAGCCCACGTTGGATGGGACAGGGCTCTCCTAACTATGGCTACACCTTC
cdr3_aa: CASSPRWMGQGSPNYGYTF

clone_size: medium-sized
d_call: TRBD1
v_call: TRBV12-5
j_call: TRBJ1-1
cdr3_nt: TGTGCTAGTGGTTGGAAAAATGTATGGGACAGGGGTATCACTGAAGCTTTCTTT
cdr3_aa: CASGWKNVWDRGITEAFF

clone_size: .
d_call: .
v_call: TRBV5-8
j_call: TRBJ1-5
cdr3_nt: TGTGCCAGCAGCTTGGTCGAGGGGGTCGGGAATCAGCCCCAGCATTTT
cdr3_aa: CASSLVEGVGNQPQHF

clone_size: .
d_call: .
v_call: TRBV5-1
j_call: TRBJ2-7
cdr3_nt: TGCGCCAGCAGCTTGGAAGGGTCGTACAGGGACCCTACCTACGAGCAGTACTTC
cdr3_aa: CASSLEGSYRDPTYEQYF

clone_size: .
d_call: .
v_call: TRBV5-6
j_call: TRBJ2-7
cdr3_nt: TGTGCCAGCAGCTCGCCCCCCTCAGGGTTGAACGAGCAGTACTTC
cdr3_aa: CASSSPPSGLNEQYF

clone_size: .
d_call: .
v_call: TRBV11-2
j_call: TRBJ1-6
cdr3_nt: TGTGCCAGCAGCTTACGGGCGGGCAGTGATTCACCCCTCCACTTT
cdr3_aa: CASSLRAGSDSPLHF